The following is a TCR beta chain sequence with its context. It has no known antigen specificity. No much larger clone exists at a distance of one base, and base qualities are not known. These data belong to a study of beta chain features in type 1 diabetes (dated by TCRdb to between 2018 and 2020). Describing the broader study: Mean age, gender distribution, total cell number and subset yield were not different between patients and healthy donors. A total of 100 million to 140 million sorted cells were examined across all samples, and the number of cells per subset was strongly correlated with RNA yield. In the study, TCRB repertoires of sorted circulating CD4+ T cell subsets from recently diagnosed type 1 diabetes patients were compared with those of matched healthy donors. Regulatory and stem cell-like memory subsets were obtained from only 8 patients and about eight healthy donors, while naive and central memory subsets were obtained from all 28 donors. Results and caveats for the whole study, not just this receptor: At VDJ recombination sites, patients with type 1 diabetes made fewer insertions and deleted more nucleotides, a pattern implying thymic rearrangement abnormalities. Type 1 diabetes patients showed a moderate but significant shortening of TCRB CDR3 length in all four CD4+ subsets. PCR might favor shorter templates, but patient and control samples were amplified and corrected together, so any skew would affect both groups equally. Naive, central memory and regulatory TCRB repertoires appeared to be more alike among patients than among healthy donors. Sequencing cDNA rather than genomic DNA could over-represent highly expressing activated cells, although activation and CD3 levels did not differ between groups. Only small numbers of individuals were included in the HLA sub-analyses, which left unresolved whether HLA type had any influence on TCRB rearrangement.

The CDR3, cysteine through phenylalanine, is 13 amino acids long. Only CDR3 DNA remains: 39 bases, in frame from the first base. V is reduced by 8 bases and J by 1 base, leaving a spacing of 11 bases between them. From the germline V gene, CDR1 is KGHSH and CDR2 is LQKENI. The entire isolated RNA was reverse transcribed using the High Capacity cDNA Reverse Transcription Kit, and thus expressed TCRB transcripts were sequenced. Deep immunoSEQ sequencing was applied to naive, central memory and regulatory T cell samples, giving an average of roughly 3.6 million total reads per sample. Sorted cells were lysed in RLT buffer and RNA was extracted with DNase-treated RNeasy Micro or Mini kits, depending on cell number. Each cell subset was processed separately to prevent cross-contamination, with patient and healthy donor samples processed together. The immunoSEQ multiplex PCR was used to amplify TCRB sequences from cDNA, generating 87-bp fragments that spanned the CDR3 region. The amplicons were sequenced using the Illumina HiSeq platform. As for how the authors treated the data: Synthetic template baselines were used to correct PCR bias computationally, reads within Hamming distance 2 were collapsed together, and singletons that could not be merged were discarded. Reads were aligned against IMGT to assign V, D and J genes, CDR3 length and insertions or deletions at six rearrangement sites. Clonotype counts were normalized to sorted cell number within each subset before computing true diversity and Gini coefficients with the tcR R package. Repertoire sharing was quantified using the overlap coefficient calculated on TCRB nucleotide sequences. The source is immuneACCESS, and TCRdb retained only in-frame sequences with V and J called. Part of the clones is not carried over; for the studies checked, unresolved V genes explain less than half of this, and the remainder is unexplained. That table gives V, J and clone size, and the DNA gave D and trimming. The sample table lists approximately 170,000 clones, 6.5% to 8.5% of them with a count of one. The top ten constitute roughly 0.5% of the sample.

A single peripheral blood draw of approximately 120 mL on average was collected from each donor into heparinised tubes. Naive, central memory, regulatory and stem cell-like memory CD4+ T cells were sorted on a BD FACSAria II using a panel including CD45RO, CCR7, CD25, CD127, CD95 and CD27. All sorted populations exceeded 95% purity. PBMCs were isolated right away by Lymphoprep density gradient centrifugation and were stained directly, without culture. So that batch effects would be minimized, each experiment stained and sorted samples in pairs, pairing one healthy donor with one patient. This clonotype was obtained from a young man with type 1 diabetes. The rearrangement joined TRBV18 to TRBJ1-1; TRBD1 might be the D gene, on 6 matching bases. The sequenced sample was central memory CD4+ T cells from blood. The DNA reads TGTGCCAGCAAACAGGGTACGAACACTGAAGCTTTCTTT. This gives the protein CASKQGTNTEAFF. This CDR3, with the reference TRBV18 and TRBJ1-1 proteins standing in past its ends, gives the full variable domain NAGVMQNPRHLVRRRGQEARLRCSPMKGHSHVYWYRQLPEEGLKFMVYLQKENIIDESGMPKERFSAEFPKEGPSILRIQQVVRGDSAAYFCASKQGTNTEAFFGQGTRLTVV.